This TCR beta chain was identified during a study of OX40 agonist ivuxolimab in advanced cancers. Study-wide context: Ivuxolimab was a fully human IgG2 agonistic monoclonal antibody targeting the costimulatory receptor OX40 (CD134). Intravenous ivuxolimab was administered to patients every 2 weeks at six dose levels: 0.01, 0.1, 0.3, 1.5, 3 and 10 mg/kg. Of the roughly 54 patients in dose escalation, around 20 had hepatocellular carcinoma, about 15 had melanoma, 9 had renal cell carcinoma and 9 had head and neck cancer. A male proportion of around 83% and a mean age of approximately 60 years, ranging from 23 to 79, were recorded for the dose-escalation cohort. Prior anti-PD-1, anti-PD-L1 or anti-CTLA-4 therapy was permitted, and checkpoint inhibitors had been received by 30% to 40% of dose-escalation patients. Partial responses occurred in three dose-escalation patients, of whom one had hepatocellular carcinoma and two had cutaneous melanoma. Peripheral TCRbeta sequencing aimed to test whether ivuxolimab altered TCR sequence diversity and caused clonal T-cell expansion. The paper describes the monotherapy dose-escalation part (N of about 52 patients) of the phase I trial of ivuxolimab. The study at large found these results: Antigen specificity was not determined for the clonally expanded peripheral T cells. In the 0.1-3.0 mg/kg groups, partial responders were among the patients with the lowest normalized peripheral clonal expansion, particularly in CD8+ T cells. After ivuxolimab, CD8+ T cells had more expanded clones than CD4+ T cells on average. At doses of 0.1 to 3.0 mg/kg, clonal expansion of both CD4+ and CD8+ T cells in blood was seen between baseline and week 6. Low levels of normalized T-cell clonal expansion were also seen in some patients who did not respond.

To sequence the TCRbeta CDR3 region, genomic DNA was isolated from the sorted cells. The immunoSEQ Assay was used for sequencing of TCRbeta CDR3 regions. TCRdb mirrors the immuneACCESS table, restricted to in-frame sequences. Some clones are absent from its copies; in checked studies, under half trace to an unresolved V gene, and the reason for the others is unknown. Present in this sample are 65,000 to 95,000 clones, roughly 87% of which were seen just once. Of the sample, approximately 0.19% is held by the ten largest clones. Notes on this clone: Its antigen target is currently unknown. Base-call qualities are not available, and no considerably larger clone is one nucleotide away.

Patients with autoimmune disease history or receiving systemic immunosuppression were excluded from the trial. Peripheral blood for TCR sequencing was collected from all dose cohorts at baseline, on cycle 4 day 1, and on cycle 7 day 1. Samples came from an open-label, multicenter, first-in-human phase I dose-escalation trial of ivuxolimab. The trial enrolled adults with locally advanced or metastatic head and neck squamous cell, hepatocellular, melanoma or renal cell carcinoma. CD4+ and CD8+ T cells were sorted separately from peripheral blood before TCR sequencing. The CDR3 starts with the cysteine, ends with the phenylalanine, and has 15 residues. CDR3 DNA is the only sequence kept; it has 45 bases, read in frame from the first base. V ends up 4 bases short and J 2 bases short, with an unmatched junction base count of 8. The germline V gene supplies CDR1 MGHRA and CDR2 YSYEKL.

This clonotype was obtained from an adult with an advanced solid tumor such as melanoma, head and neck, liver or kidney cancer. The chain couples TRBV4-1 to TRBJ2-7, and 7 bases in between align with TRBD1. Material: CD4+ or CD8+ T cells sorted from blood, obtained in a trial of the OX40 agonist ivuxolimab. The CDR3 corresponds to CASSRNRDSTYEQYF. DNA sequence: TGCGCCAGCAGCCGAAACCGGGACAGCACCTACGAGCAGTACTTC.